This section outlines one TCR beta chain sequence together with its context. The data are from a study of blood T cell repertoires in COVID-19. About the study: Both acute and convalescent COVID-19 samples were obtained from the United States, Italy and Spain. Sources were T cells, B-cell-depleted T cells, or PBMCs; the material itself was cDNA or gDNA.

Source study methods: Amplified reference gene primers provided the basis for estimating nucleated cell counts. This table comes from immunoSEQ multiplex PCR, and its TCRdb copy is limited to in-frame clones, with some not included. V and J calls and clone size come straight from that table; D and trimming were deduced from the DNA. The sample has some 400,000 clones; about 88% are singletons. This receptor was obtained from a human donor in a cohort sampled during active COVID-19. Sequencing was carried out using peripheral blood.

CDR3 DNA sequence: TGTGCCTGGAATGGGGGGGGCGGGGAGACCCAGTACTTC. Its protein is CAWNGGGGETQYF. V usage is TRBV30 and J usage is TRBJ2-5, with D possibly being TRBD2 (7 bases). CDR3 size: 13 residues. The V gene lost 4 bases and the J gene lost 5 bases, with 14 bases spanning the gap. The germline gives CDR1 GTSNPN, CDR2 SVGIG (reference sequence).